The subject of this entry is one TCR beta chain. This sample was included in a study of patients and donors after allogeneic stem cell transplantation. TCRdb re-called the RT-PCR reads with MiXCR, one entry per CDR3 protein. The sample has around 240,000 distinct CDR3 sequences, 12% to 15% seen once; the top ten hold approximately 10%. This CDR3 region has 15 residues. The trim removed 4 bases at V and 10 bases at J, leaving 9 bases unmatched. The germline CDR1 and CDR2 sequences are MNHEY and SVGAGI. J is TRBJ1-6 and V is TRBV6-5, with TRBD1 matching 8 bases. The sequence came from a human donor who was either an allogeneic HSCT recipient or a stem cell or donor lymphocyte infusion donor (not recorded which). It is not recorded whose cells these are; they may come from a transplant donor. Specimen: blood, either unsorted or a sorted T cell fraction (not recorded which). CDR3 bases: TGTGCCAGCAGTTCTCTAGGACAGGGCGTCTCACCCCTCCACTTT. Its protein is CASSSLGQGVSPLHF.